This T cell receptor beta chain appears in the sequencing data of a study of blood T cell repertoires in COVID-19. Here immunoSEQ multiplex PCR was the method, and the copy in TCRdb shows in-frame clones only, minus some. This repertoire shows 91,000 or so clones, around 90% found once; its top ten account for around 3.9%. V gave up 5 bases and J gave up 1 base; unmatched junction bases: 6. There are 15 residues in the CDR3. Germline CDR1 reads SNHLY; CDR2 reads FYNNEI. This chain connects TRBV2 to TRBJ2-5; TRBD1 matches at 8 bases. The sequence was collected from a woman aged 45 to 65 in a cohort sampled during active COVID-19. What was sequenced was peripheral blood. The CDR3, as DNA: TGTGCCAGCAGTCGGGACAGGACGGCCCAAGAGACCCAGTACTTC. Protein sequence: CASSRDRTAQETQYF.